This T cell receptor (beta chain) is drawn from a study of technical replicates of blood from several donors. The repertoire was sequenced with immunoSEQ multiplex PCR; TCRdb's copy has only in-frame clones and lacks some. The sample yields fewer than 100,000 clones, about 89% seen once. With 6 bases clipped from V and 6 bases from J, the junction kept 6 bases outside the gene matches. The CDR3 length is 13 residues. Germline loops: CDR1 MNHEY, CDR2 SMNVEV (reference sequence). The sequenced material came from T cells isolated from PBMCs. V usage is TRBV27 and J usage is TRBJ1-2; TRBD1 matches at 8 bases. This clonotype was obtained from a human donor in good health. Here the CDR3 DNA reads TGTGCCAGCAGCCGGGGACAGGCTGATGGCTACACCTTC. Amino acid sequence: CASSRGQADGYTF.